Following are 5 T cell receptor beta chains from one sample sequenced in a study of long-term antiretroviral therapy in people with HIV. Assay version v3.0 of immunoSEQ was used, and it was run at survey level. Profiling relied on immunoSEQ multiplex PCR, and the TCRdb table lists in-frame clones only, not all of them. This sample carries about 23,000 clones, roughly 87% of them seen once, and the ten largest clones take approximately 5%. The sequencing here drew on unsorted PBMCs, taken 0.3 years after starting antiretroviral therapy. The receptors here all came from a man aged 45 to 65 with HIV.

This rearrangement joins TRBV10-2 to TRBJ1-2; TRBD1 aligns across 8 bases. V dropped 0 bases and J dropped 4; count of bases not matched to a gene: 4. The germline CDR1 and CDR2 sequences are WSHSY and SAAADI. The CDR3 length is 15 residues. CDR3 sequence reads: CASSESPGGTYGYTF. CDR3 sequence (DNA): TGCGCCAGCAGTGAGTCCCCAGGGGGCACCTATGGCTACACCTTC.

This clone was counted only a few times. The V gene is TRBV15, the J gene TRBJ1-2, with TRBD1 as a possible D gene (6 bases). The germline V gene encodes CDR1 LNHNV and CDR2 YYDKDF (reference sequence). The CDR3 extends over 13 amino acids. Deletions cut 3 bases from V and 5 bases from J, with 10 bases between. The CDR3 DNA reads as TGTGCCACCAGCAGTAACAGGGATTATGGCTACACCTTC. This gives the protein CATSSNRDYGYTF. Variable domain in full (rest from reference TRBV15 and TRBJ1-2): DAMVIQNPRYQVTQFGKPVTLSCSQTLNHNVMYWYQQKSSQAPKLLFHYYDKDFNNEADTPDNFQSRRPNTSFCFLDIRSPGLGDTAMYLCATSSNRDYGYTFGSGTRLTVV.

CDR3 residues: CASSLGVGGGGNQPQHF. The CDR3 DNA is TGTGCCAGCAGCTTAGGCGTAGGGGGAGGTGGCAATCAGCCCCAGCATTTT. V and J are TRBV7-9 and TRBJ1-5; a weak D match, TRBD1 (6 bases). The CDR3 loop spans 17 amino acids. The germline CDR1 and CDR2 sequences are SEHNR and FQNEAQ (reference sequence). The V end lost 1 base, the J end lost 2 bases, and 15 bases lay between the germline ends.

This clone was seen a handful of times. The same CDR3 can be traced to other DNA sequences in this sample. The chain couples TRBV4-1 to TRBJ1-1; 8 bases agree with TRBD1. Germline V gives CDR1 MGHRA, CDR2 YSYEKL. Losses at the gene ends were 4 bases for V and 3 bases for J; bases not matched to a gene: 7. CDR3 length: 15 residues. The CDR3 region is CASSRLATGDTEAFF. The CDR3 DNA reads TGCGCCAGCAGCCGATTAGCGACAGGGGACACTGAAGCTTTCTTT.

V and J are TRBV28 and TRBJ1-3, with D unresolved. The CDR3 is 15 residues long. The V end lost 1 base, the J end lost 2 bases, and 9 bases lay between the germline ends. CDR1 is MDHEN and CDR2 is SYDVKM in the germline V gene. This CDR3 reads CASSLLRAAGNTIYF. The DNA for the CDR3 is TGTGCCAGCAGTTTATTGCGGGCGGCTGGAAACACCATATATTTT.